These T cell receptor beta chains were read from a single sample in a study of cytomegalovirus exposure and HLA in healthy donors. Profiled with immunoSEQ multiplex PCR; TCRdb holds only in-frame clones, not every one. The repertoire has about 120,000 clones, around 82% of them found once; the top ten carry around 1.3%. What was sequenced was PBMCs. These receptors all stem from a female donor in good health and CMV-seronegative. The CDR3 runs from the conserved cysteine through the conserved F or W. Each record gives: clone size, D gene, J gene, V gene, CDR3 DNA, CDR3 protein. A D gene is named only where the DNA matches it firmly. The size of a clone is reported for some rows only, either as once, few or many, or as a class for expanded clones.

NA | TRBD2 | TRBJ2-7 | TRBV9 | TGTGCCAGCAGCGCGTCATTAGCGGGAGGGCCGCGCGAGCAGTACTTC | CASSASLAGGPREQYF
NA | TRBD2 | TRBJ2-3 | TRBV5-4 | TGTGCCAGCACCTCAGCGGGAGGGACGGAGGATACGCAGTATTTT | CASTSAGGTEDTQYF
NA | TRBD1 | TRBJ1-3 | TRBV4-1 | TGCGCCAGCAGCCAAGCGGGACAGAGCTCTGGAAACACCATATATTTT | CASSQAGQSSGNTIYF
NA | TRBD2 | TRBJ2-4 | TRBV4-1 | TGCGCCAGCAGCCAAGATTCGACTAGCGGGAGTCGGTCCTCCAAAAACATTCAGTACTTC | CASSQDSTSGSRSSKNIQYF
NA | NA | TRBJ1-1 | TRBV7-2 | TGTGCCAGCAGCCGTGGCCAAATGAACACTGAAGCTTTCTTT | CASSRGQMNTEAFF
NA | NA | TRBJ1-5 | TRBV30 | TGTGCCTGGAGTGTCGGCGGTGAAGGCAATCAGCCCCAGCATTTT | CAWSVGGEGNQPQHF
NA | NA | TRBJ2-5 | TRBV15 | TGTGCCACCAGCAGAGGGGACACGACATTAGAGACCCAGTACTTC | CATSRGDTTLETQYF
NA | NA | TRBJ2-1 | TRBV7-9 | TGTTCCAGCAGCTTCCCAAGCTTATCCTCCTACAATGAGCAGTTCTTC | CSSSFPSLSSYNEQFF
few | NA | TRBJ2-5 | TRBV9 | TGTGCCAGCAGCGTAGACAGGGAACAAGAGACCCAGTACTTC | CASSVDREQETQYF
NA | NA | TRBJ2-1 | TRBV28 | TGTGCCAGCAGTACCCGACAGGGACTCCACAATGAGCAGTTCTTC | CASSTRQGLHNEQFF
few | NA | TRBJ1-1 | TRBV5-1 | TGCGCCAGCAGCCGACGAACCGAAGGGGGCACTGAAGCTTTCTTT | CASSRRTEGGTEAFF
NA | TRBD1 | TRBJ2-7 | TRBV5-3 | TGTGCCGATACACGGGACAGGGGGCTCGAGCAGTACTTC | CADTRDRGLEQYF
NA | NA | TRBJ2-7 | TRBV15 | TGTGCCACCAGCAGAGTCCCAGGGACCTACGAGCAGTACTTC | CATSRVPGTYEQYF
NA | TRBD1 | TRBJ1-3 | TRBV28 | TGTGCCAGCAGTGTCAACAGGGGCGCAGGGGGAAACACCATATATTTT | CASSVNRGAGGNTIYF
few | NA | TRBJ2-3 | TRBV9 | TGTGCCAGCAGTGGGGGAACAGGGGGGGGAGATACGCAGTATTTT | CASSGGTGGGDTQYF
once | TRBD1 | TRBJ2-2 | TRBV5-3 | TGTGCCAGAAGACCCGGGACAGAAAACACCGGGGAGCTGTTTTTT | CARRPGTENTGELFF
NA | NA | TRBJ1-1 | TRBV28 | TGTGCCAGCAGTTTATTCGGCCGCATGGTGGGGCCCCACGAAGCTTTCTTT | CASSLFGRMVGPHEAFF
NA | TRBD2 | TRBJ2-5 | TRBV5-6 | TGTGCCAGCAGCTTGGAGGCGGGAGAGGGAGAGACCCAGTACTTC | CASSLEAGEGETQYF
NA | TRBD1 | TRBJ1-2 | TRBV27 | TGTGCCAGCAGTTCCCTCCCCCCAGCCAGCAGGGGGAGATATGGCTACACCTTC | CASSSLPPASRGRYGYTF
NA | NA | TRBJ1-1 | TRBV28 | TGTGCCAGCAGTTCTCGAGAGAACACTGAAGCTTTCTTT | CASSSRENTEAFF
NA | NA | TRBJ1-4 | TRBV6-5 | TGTGCCAGCAGTTACGTAGGCGGGCGGGGTGAAAAACTGTTTTTT | CASSYVGGRGEKLFF
NA | NA | TRBJ2-1 | TRBV11-2 | TGTGCCAGCAGCTTAGAGAGATCTGTCTACAATGAGCAGTTCTTC | CASSLERSVYNEQFF
NA | NA | TRBJ2-3 | TRBV7-9 | TGTGCCAGCAGCCCCCCCTTTAGATCTTCTAGCACAGATACGCAGTATTTT | CASSPPFRSSSTDTQYF
NA | NA | TRBJ2-7 | TRBV30 | TGTGCCTGGATATCCCAGGGTTCCGACGAGCAGTACTTC | CAWISQGSDEQYF
NA | NA | TRBJ2-5 | TRBV10-3 | TGTGCCATCAGTGAGTCGGCAGGGCGGGAGACCCAGTACTTC | CAISESAGRETQYF
once | NA | TRBJ2-1 | TRBV27 | TGTGCCAGCAGTTTGGCTAGCCCTTCTTACAATGAGCAGTTCTTC | CASSLASPSYNEQFF
NA | NA | TRBJ1-5 | TRBV27 | TGTGCCAGCAGTTTATCCTTCGGTATGAGCAATCAGCCCCAGCATTTT | CASSLSFGMSNQPQHF
NA | NA | TRBJ2-7 | TRBV27 | TGTGCCAGCAGTTTCTCCGTCGGGAGTTCCTACGAGCAGTACTTC | CASSFSVGSSYEQYF
NA | NA | TRBJ1-2 | TRBV5-4 | TGTGCCAGCAGCTTGGCCTCGGGGGGCCCGACAGACCCTAACTATGGCTACACCTTC | CASSLASGGPTDPNYGYTF
NA | TRBD1 | TRBJ1-1 | TRBV27 | TGTGCCAGTTGCTCCATACAGGGGGCCGAAGCTTTCTTT | CASCSIQGAEAFF
NA | TRBD1 | TRBJ2-7 | TRBV11-3 | TGTGCCAGCAGCTTAGGTGGGACAGGGGAATACGAGCAGTACTTC | CASSLGGTGEYEQYF
NA | NA | TRBJ1-6 | TRBV18 | TGTGCCAGCTCACCGGGCAGCAATAATTCACCCCTCCACTTT | CASSPGSNNSPLHF
NA | NA | TRBJ1-1 | TRBV11-3 | TGTGCCAGCAGTTACTCCGGTACTGAAGCTTTCTTT | CASSYSGTEAFF